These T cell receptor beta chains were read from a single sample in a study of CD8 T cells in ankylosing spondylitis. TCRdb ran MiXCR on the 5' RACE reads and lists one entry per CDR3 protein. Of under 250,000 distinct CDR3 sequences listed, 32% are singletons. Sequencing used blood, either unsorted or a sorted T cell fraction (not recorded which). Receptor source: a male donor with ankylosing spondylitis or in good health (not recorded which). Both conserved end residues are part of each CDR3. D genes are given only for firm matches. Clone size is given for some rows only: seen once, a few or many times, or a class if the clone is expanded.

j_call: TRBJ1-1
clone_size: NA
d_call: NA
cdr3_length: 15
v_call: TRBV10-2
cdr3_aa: CASSESTSMNTEAFF
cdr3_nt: TGCGCCAGCAGTGAGTCGACATCCATGAACACTGAAGCTTTCTTT

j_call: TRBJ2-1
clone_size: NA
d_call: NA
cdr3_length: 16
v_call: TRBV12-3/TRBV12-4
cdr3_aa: CASSFSRGAAYNEQFF
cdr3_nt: TGTGCCAGCAGTTTTTCCCGCGGGGCGGCCTACAATGAGCAGTTCTTC

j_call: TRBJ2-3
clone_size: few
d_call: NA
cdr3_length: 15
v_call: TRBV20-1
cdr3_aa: CSARTLGDITDTQYF
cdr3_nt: TGCAGTGCTAGAACCCTGGGGGACATCACAGATACGCAGTATTTT

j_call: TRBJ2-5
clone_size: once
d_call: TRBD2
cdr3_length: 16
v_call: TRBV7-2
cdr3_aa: CASSLAVAGGWETQYF
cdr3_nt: TGTGCCAGCAGCTTAGCAGTAGCGGGGGGATGGGAGACCCAGTACTTC

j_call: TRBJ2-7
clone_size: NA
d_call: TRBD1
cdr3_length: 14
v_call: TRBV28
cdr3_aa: CASRGQGGNYEQYF
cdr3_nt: TGTGCCAGCAGGGGACAGGGGGGTAATTACGAGCAGTACTTC

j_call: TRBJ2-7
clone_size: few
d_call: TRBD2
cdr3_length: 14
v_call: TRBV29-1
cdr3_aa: CSVSSGTSSYEQYF
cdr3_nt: TGCAGCGTCTCCTCCGGGACTAGCAGCTACGAGCAGTACTTC

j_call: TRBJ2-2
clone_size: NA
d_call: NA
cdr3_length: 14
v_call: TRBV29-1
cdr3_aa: CSVTDSPNTGELFF
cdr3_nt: TGCAGCGTTACGGACAGCCCGAACACCGGGGAGCTGTTTTTT

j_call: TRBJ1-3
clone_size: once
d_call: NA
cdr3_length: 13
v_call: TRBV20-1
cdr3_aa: CTPVGHSGNTIYF
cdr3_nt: TGCACCCCAGTGGGGCACTCTGGAAACACCATATATTTT

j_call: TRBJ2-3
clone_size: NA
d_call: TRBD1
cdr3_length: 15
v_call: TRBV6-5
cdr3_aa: CASSFTGASTDTQYF
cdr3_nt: TGTGCCAGCAGTTTCACAGGGGCCAGCACAGATACGCAGTATTTT

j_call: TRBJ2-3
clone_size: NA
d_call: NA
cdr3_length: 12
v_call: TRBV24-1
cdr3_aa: CATGEGTDTQYF
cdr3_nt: TGTGCCACAGGCGAAGGGACAGATACGCAGTATTTT

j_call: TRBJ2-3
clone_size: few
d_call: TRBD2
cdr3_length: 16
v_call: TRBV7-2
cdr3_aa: CASSFGGSTSLDTQYF
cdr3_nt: TGTGCCAGCAGCTTTGGGGGGTCGACTAGCTTGGATACGCAGTATTTT

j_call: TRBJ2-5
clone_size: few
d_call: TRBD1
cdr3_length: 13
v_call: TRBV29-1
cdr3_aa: CSVKDRGDPTQYF
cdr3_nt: TGCAGCGTTAAGGACAGGGGGGATCCGACCCAGTACTTC

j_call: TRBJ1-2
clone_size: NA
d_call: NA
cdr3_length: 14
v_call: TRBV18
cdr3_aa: CASSPGAPAYGYTF
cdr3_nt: TGTGCCAGCTCACCGGGGGCACCGGCCTATGGCTACACCTTC

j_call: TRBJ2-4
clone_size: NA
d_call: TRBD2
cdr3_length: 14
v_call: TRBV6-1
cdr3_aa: CASSRPTSQAIQYF
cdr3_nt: TGTGCCAGCAGTCGCCCGACTAGCCAGGCCATTCAGTACTTC

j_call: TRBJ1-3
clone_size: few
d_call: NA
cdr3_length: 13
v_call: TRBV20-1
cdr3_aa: CSARGLSGNTIYF
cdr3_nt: TGCAGTGCTAGAGGGCTCTCTGGAAACACCATATATTTT

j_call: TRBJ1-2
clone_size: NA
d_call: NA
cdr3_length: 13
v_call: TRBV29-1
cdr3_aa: CSVLPGDSYGYTF
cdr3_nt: TGCAGCGTTCTCCCAGGCGACTCCTATGGCTACACCTTC

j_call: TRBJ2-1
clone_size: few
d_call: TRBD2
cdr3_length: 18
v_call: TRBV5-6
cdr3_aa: CASSLVGTSAGAGNEQFF
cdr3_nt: TGTGCCAGCAGCTTGGTGGGGACTAGCGCGGGGGCCGGCAATGAGCAGTTCTTC

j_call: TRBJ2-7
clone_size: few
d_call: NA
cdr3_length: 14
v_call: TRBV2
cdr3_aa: CASSVGVPNGEQYF
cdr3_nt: TGTGCCAGCAGTGTTGGGGTGCCGAACGGGGAGCAGTACTTC

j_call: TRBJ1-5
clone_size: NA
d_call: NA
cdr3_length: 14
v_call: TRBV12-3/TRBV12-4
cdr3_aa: CASSLAGVNQPQHF
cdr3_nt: TGTGCCAGCAGTTTGGCGGGGGTCAATCAGCCCCAGCATTTT

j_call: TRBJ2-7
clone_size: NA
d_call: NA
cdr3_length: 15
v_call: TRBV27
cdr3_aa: CASSLLQLPPDEQYF
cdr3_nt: TGTGCCAGCAGTTTATTACAGCTCCCTCCCGACGAGCAGTACTTC

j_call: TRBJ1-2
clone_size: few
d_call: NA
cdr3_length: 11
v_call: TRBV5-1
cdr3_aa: CASRESYGYTF
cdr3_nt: TGCGCCAGCAGAGAGTCCTATGGCTACACCTTC

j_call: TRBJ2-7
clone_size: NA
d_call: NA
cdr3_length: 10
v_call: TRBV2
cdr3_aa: CASSSDEQYF
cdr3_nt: TGTGCCAGCAGTTCGGACGAGCAGTACTTC

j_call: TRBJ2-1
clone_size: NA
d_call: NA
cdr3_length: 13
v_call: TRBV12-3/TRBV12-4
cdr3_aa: CASTPGSDNEQFF
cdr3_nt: TGTGCCAGCACCCCGGGGTCAGACAATGAGCAGTTCTTC

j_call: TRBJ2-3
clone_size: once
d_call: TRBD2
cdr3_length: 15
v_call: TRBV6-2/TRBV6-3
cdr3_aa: CASSDTSGAADTQYF
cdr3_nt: TGTGCCAGCAGTGACACTAGCGGGGCCGCAGATACGCAGTATTTT

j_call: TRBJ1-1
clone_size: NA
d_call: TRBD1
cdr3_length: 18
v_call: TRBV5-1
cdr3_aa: CASSSKRGQGTLNTEAFF
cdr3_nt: TGCGCCAGCAGCTCCAAGCGGGGACAGGGGACCTTGAACACTGAAGCTTTCTTT

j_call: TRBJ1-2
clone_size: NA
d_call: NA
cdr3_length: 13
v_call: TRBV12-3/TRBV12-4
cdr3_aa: CASSFEGRDGYTF
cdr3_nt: TGTGCCAGCAGTTTTGAGGGTAGGGATGGCTACACCTTC

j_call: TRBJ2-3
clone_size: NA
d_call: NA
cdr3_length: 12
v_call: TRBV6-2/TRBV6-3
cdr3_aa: CASKGSTDTQYF
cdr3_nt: TGTGCCAGCAAGGGAAGCACAGATACGCAGTATTTT

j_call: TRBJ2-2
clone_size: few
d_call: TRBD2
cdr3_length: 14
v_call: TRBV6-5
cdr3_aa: CASSWTSATGELFF
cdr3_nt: TGTGCCAGCAGTTGGACTAGCGCGACCGGGGAGCTGTTTTTT

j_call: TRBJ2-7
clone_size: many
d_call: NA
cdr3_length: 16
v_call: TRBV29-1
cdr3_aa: CSVIGKDYDISYEQYF
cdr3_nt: TGCAGCGTTATAGGGAAGGACTATGATATCTCCTACGAGCAGTACTTC

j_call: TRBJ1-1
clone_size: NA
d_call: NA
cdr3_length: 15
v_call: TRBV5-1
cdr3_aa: CASSLSGTRDTEAFF
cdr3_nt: TGCGCCAGCAGCCTATCAGGGACGAGGGACACTGAAGCTTTCTTT

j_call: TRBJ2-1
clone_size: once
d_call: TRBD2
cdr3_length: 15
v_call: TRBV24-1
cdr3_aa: CATSARGGVYNEQFF
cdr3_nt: TGTGCCACCAGTGCACGCGGGGGGGTCTACAATGAGCAGTTCTTC

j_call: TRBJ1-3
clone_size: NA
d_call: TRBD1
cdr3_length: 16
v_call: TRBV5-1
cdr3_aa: CASSSRQGASGNTIYF
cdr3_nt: TGCGCCAGCAGCTCCAGACAGGGGGCCTCTGGAAACACCATATATTTT

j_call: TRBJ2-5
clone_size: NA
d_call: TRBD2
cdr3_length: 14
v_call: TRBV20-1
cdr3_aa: CSARAGGPGETQYF
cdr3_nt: TGCAGTGCTAGAGCGGGGGGGCCAGGAGAGACCCAGTACTTC

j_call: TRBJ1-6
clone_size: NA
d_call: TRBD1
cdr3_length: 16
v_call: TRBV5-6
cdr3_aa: CASSPQQGRISSPLHF
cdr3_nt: TGTGCCAGCAGCCCCCAACAGGGGAGGATCTCTTCACCCCTCCACTTT

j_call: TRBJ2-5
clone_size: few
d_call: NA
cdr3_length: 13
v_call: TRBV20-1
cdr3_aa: CSARLGAWETQYF
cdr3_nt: TGCAGTGCTAGATTGGGGGCGTGGGAGACCCAGTACTTC

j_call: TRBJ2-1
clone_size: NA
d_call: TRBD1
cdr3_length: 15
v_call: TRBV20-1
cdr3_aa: CSARPRDSFPNEQFF
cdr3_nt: TGCAGTGCCCGCCCTCGGGACAGCTTCCCCAATGAGCAGTTCTTC

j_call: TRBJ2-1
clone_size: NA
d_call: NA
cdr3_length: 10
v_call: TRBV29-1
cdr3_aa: CSVERGEQFF
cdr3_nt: TGCAGCGTTGAGAGGGGAGAGCAGTTCTTC